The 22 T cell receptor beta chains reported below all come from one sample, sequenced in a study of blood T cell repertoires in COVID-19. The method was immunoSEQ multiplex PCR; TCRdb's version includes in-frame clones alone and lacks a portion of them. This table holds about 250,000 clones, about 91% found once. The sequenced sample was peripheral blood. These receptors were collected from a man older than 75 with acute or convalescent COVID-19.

CDR3 protein: CASSTRTGAADTGELFF. The DNA of the CDR3 is TGCGCCAGCAGCACCCGGACAGGGGCGGCAGACACCGGGGAGCTGTTTTTT. The chain uses TRBV5-1 and TRBJ2-2; 9 bases agree with TRBD1. V gave up 4 bases and J gave up 3 bases; unmatched junction bases: 10. Germline V gene sequence: CDR1 SGHRS, CDR2 YFSETQ. This CDR3 spans 17 amino acids.

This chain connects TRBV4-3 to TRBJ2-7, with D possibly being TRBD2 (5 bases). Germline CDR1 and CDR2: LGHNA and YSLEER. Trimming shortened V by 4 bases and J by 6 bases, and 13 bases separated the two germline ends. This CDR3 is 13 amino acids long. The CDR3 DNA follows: TGCGCCAGCAGCCCCCAGGACCGGGGCGAGCAGTACTTC. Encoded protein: CASSPQDRGEQYF.

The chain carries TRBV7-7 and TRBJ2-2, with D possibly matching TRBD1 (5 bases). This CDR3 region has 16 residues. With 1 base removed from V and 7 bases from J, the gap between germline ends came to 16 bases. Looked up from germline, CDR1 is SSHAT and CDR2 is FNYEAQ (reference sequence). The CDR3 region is CASSLGEVAGRGELFF. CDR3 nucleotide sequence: TGTGCCAGCAGCTTAGGAGAGGTGGCAGGGCGCGGGGAGCTGTTTTTT.

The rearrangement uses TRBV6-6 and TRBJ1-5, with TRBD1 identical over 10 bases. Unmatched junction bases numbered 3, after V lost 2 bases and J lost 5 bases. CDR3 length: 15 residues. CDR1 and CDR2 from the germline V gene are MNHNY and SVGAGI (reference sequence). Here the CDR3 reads CASSYGGTGDQPQHF. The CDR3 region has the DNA TGTGCCAGCAGTTACGGAGGGACAGGGGATCAGCCCCAGCATTTT.

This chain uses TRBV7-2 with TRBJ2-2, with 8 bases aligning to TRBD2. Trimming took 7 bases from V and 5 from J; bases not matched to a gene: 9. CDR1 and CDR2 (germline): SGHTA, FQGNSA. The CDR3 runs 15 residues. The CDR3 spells CASTGGRGATGELFF. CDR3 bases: TGTGCCAGCACCGGCGGGCGGGGGGCTACCGGGGAGCTGTTTTTT.

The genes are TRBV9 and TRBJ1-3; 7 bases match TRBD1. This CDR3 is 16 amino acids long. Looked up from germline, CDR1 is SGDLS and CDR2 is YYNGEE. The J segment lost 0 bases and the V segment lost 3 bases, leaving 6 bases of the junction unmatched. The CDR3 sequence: CASSAQGVSSGNTIYF. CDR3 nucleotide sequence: TGTGCCAGCAGCGCTCAGGGGGTTAGCTCTGGAAACACCATATATTTT.

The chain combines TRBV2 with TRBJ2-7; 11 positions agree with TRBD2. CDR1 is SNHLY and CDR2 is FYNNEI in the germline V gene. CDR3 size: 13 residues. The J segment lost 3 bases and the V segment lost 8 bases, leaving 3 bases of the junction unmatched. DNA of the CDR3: TGTGCCAGCGCGACTAGCGGGGACTACGAGCAGTACTTC. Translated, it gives CASATSGDYEQYF.

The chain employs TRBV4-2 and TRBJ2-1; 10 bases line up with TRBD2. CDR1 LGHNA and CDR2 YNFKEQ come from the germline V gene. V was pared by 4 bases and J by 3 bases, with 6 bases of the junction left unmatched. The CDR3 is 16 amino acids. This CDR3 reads CASSPAGLANYNEQFF. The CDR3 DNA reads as TGTGCCAGCAGCCCCGCGGGACTAGCGAACTACAATGAGCAGTTCTTC.

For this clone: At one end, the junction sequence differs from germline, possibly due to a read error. CDR3 coding DNA: TGTGCCAGCAGGAGACAGGGGGCGGGCTCCGCCTTC. Translated, it gives CASRRQGAGSAF. The chain links TRBV12-3 or TRBV12-4 to TRBJ1-2, with 10 bases matching TRBD1. There are 12 residues in the CDR3.

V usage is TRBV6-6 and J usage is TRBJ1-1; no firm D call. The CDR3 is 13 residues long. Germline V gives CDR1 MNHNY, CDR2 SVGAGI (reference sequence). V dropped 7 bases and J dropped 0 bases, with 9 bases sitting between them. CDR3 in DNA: TGTGCCAGCACGGAGGATCTGAACACTGAAGCTTTCTTT. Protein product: CASTEDLNTEAFF.

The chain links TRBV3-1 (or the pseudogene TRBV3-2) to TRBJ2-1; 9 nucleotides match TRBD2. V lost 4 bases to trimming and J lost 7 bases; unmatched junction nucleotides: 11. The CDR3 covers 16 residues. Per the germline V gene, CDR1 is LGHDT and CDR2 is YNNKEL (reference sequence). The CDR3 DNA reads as TGTGCCAGCAGCCCCCGCCAGACTAGCGGAGGGAATGAGCAGTTCTTC. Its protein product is CASSPRQTSGGNEQFF.

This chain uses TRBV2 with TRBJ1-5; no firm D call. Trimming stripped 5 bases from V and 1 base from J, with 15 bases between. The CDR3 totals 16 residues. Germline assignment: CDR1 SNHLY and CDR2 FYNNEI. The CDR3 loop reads CASSRPMEQSNQPQHF. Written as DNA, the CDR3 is TGTGCCAGCAGTAGGCCTATGGAACAGAGCAATCAGCCCCAGCATTTT.

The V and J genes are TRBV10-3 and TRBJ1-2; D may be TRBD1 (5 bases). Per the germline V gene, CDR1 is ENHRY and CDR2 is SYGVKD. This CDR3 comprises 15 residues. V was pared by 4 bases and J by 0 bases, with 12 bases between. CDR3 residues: CAISGGTVSNYGYTF. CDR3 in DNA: TGTGCCATCAGTGGCGGGACGGTATCTAACTATGGCTACACCTTC.

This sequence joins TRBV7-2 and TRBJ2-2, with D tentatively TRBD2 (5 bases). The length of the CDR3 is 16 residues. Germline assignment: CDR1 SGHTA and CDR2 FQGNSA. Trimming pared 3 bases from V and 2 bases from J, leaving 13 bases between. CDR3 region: CASSFSSGLNTGELFF. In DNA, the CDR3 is TGTGCCAGCAGCTTTTCGAGCGGCCTAAACACCGGGGAGCTGTTTTTT.

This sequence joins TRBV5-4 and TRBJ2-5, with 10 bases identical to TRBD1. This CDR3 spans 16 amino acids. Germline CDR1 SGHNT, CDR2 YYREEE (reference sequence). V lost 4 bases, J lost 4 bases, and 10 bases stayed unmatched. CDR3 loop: CASSTRQGATGETQYF. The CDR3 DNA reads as TGTGCCAGCAGCACCCGACAGGGGGCGACGGGAGAGACCCAGTACTTC. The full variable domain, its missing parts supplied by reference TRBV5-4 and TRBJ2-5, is ETGVTQSPTHLIKTRGQQVTLRCSSQSGHNTVSWYQQALGQGPQFIFQYYREEENGRGNFPPRFSGLQFPNYSSELNVNALELDDSALYLCASSTRQGATGETQYFGPGTRLLVL.

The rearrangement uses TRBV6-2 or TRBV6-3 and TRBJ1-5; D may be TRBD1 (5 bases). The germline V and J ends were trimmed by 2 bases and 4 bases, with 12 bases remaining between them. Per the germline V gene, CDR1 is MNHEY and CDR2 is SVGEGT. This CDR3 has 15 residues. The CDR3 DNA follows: TGTGCCAGCAGTTACCGACAGACACTAAATCAGCCCCAGCATTTT. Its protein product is CASSYRQTLNQPQHF.

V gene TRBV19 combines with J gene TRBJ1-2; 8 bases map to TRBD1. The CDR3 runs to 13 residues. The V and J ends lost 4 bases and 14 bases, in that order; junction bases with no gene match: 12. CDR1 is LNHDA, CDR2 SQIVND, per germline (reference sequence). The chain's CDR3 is CASSTPTGEGPTF. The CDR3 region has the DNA TGTGCCAGTAGTACCCCGACAGGGGAGGGTCCTACCTTC. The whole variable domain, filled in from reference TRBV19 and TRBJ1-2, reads DGGITQSPKYLFRKEGQNVTLSCEQNLNHDAMYWYRQDPGQGLRLIYYSQIVNDFQKGDIAEGYSVSREKKESFPLTVTSAQKNPTAFYLCASSTPTGEGPTFGSGTRLTVV.

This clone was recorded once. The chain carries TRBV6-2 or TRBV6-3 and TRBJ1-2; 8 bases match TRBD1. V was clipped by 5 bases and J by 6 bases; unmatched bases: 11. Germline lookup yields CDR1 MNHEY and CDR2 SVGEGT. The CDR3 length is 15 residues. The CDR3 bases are TGTGCCAGCAGTCGCCGGACAGGGCGCCTGGATGGCTACACCTTC. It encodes CASSRRTGRLDGYTF.

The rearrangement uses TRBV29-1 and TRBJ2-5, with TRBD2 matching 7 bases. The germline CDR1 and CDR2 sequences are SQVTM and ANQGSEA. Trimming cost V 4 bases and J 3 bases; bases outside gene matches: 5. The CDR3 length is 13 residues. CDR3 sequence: CSVGTSFKETQYF. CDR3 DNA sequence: TGCAGCGTTGGGACTAGTTTCAAAGAGACCCAGTACTTC.

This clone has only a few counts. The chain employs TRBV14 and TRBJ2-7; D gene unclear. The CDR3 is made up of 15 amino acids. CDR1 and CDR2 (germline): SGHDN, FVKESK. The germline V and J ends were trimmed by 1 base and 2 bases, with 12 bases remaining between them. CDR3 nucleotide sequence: TGTGCCAGCAGCCAAGCTCCCAGACTCCCCTACGAGCAGTACTTC. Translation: CASSQAPRLPYEQYF.

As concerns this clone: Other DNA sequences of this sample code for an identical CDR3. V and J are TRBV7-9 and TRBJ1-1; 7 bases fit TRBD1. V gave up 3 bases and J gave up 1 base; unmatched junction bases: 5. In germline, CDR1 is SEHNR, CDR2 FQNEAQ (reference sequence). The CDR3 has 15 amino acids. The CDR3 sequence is CASSFSGTANTEAFF. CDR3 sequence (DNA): TGTGCCAGCAGCTTCAGTGGGACAGCGAACACTGAAGCTTTCTTT.

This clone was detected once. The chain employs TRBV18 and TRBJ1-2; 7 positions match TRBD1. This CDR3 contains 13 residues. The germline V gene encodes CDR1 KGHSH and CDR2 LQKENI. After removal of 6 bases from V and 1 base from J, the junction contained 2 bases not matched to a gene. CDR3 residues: CASSRDSNYGYTF. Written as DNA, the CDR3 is TGTGCCAGCTCGCGGGACAGTAACTATGGCTACACCTTC.